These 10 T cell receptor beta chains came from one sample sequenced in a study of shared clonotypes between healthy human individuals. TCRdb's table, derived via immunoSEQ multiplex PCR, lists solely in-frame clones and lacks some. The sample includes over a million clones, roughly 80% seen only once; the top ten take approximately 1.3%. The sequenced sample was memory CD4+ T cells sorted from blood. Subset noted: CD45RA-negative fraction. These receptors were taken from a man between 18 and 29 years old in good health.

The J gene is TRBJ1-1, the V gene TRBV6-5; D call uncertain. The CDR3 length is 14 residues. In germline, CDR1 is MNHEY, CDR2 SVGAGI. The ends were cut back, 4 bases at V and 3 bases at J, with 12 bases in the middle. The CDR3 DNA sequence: TGTGCCAGCAGTTTGGGCCAGAGTCACACTGAAGCTTTCTTT. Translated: CASSLGQSHTEAFF.

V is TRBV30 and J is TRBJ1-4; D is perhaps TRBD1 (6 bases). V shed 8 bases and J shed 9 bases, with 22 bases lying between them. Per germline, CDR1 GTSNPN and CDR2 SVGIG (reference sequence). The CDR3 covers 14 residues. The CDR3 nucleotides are TGTGCCGGGTCCCCGGCAGGGGTGAGACAAAAACTGTTTTTT. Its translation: CAGSPAGVRQKLFF.

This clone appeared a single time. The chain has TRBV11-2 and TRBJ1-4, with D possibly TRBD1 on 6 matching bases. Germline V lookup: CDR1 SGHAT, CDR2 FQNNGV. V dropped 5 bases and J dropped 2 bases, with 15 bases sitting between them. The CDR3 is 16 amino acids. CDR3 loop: CASSRTGRPTNEKLFF. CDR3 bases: TGTGCCAGCAGCCGAACAGGGCGGCCCACTAATGAAAAACTGTTTTTT.

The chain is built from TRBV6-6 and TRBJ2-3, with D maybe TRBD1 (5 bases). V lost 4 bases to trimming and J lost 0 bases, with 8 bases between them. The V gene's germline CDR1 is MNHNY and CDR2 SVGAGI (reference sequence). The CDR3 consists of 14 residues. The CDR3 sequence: CASSSRQSTDTQYF. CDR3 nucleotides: TGTGCCAGCAGTTCTCGACAGAGCACAGATACGCAGTATTTT.

The CDR3 bases are TGTGCCAGCAGCTGGCCCTCAGAGCCTAATGAAAAACTGTTTTTT. It codes for CASSWPSEPNEKLFF. The J gene is TRBJ1-4, the V gene TRBV5-5; D is unresolved. Germline V gives CDR1 SGHKS, CDR2 YYEKEE (reference sequence). Between the trimmed V and J ends, which lost 3 bases and 3 bases, there was a span of 12 bases. CDR3 length equals 15 residues.

The CDR3 nucleotides read TGTGCCAGCAGCGCAGGGTATCAGGGCAATCAGCCCCAGCATTTT. The encoded protein is CASSAGYQGNQPQHF. The rearrangement links TRBV5-8 to TRBJ1-5; D possibly corresponds to TRBD1 (5 bases). The germline V gene has CDR1 SGHTS and CDR2 YDEGEE. The CDR3 spans 15 residues. The V and J ends lost 4 bases and 2 bases respectively, with 13 bases between them.

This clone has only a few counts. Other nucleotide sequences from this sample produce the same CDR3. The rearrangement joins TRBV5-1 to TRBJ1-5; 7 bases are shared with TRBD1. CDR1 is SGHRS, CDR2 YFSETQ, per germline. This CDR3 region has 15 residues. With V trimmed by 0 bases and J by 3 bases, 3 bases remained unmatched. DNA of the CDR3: TGCGCCAGCAGCTTGGAGGGACAGTACAATCAGCCCCAGCATTTT. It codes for CASSLEGQYNQPQHF.

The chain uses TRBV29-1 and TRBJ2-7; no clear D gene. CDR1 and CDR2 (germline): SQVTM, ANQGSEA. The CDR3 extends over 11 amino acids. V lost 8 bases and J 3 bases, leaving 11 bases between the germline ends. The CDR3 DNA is TGCAGCTTCTCCTTAAACTACGAGCAGTACTTC. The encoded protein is CSFSLNYEQYF.

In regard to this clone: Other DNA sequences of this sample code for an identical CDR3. The CDR3 DNA follows: TGTGCCAGCAGCTCACAGGGGGGGAACACTGAAGCTTTCTTT. Protein sequence: CASSSQGGNTEAFF. The rearrangement uses TRBV5-4 and TRBJ1-1; 8 bases are shared with TRBD1. Trimming removed 3 bases from V and 1 base from J; junction bases left unmatched: 2. Germline V lookup: CDR1 SGHNT, CDR2 YYREEE (reference sequence). The length of the CDR3 is 14 residues.

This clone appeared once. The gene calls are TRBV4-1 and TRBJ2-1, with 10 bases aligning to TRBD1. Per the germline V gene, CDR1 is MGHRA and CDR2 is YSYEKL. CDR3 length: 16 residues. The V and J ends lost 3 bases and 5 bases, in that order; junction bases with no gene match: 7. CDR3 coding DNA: TGCGCCAGCAGCCACCCGACAGGGGGCAGAAACAATGAGCAGTTCTTC. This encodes CASSHPTGGRNNEQFF.